Listed below are T cell receptor beta chains from one sample, sequenced in a study of vaccination effects on CD4 cells after COVID-19. Repertoires were generated with immunoSEQ multiplex PCR, while TCRdb's copy carries only in-frame clones and drops some. The sample holds about 46,000 clones, about 76% seen once. Their antigen targets remain unknown. Sequencing used CD4+ T cells from PBMCs cultured with HCoV-OC43 spike peptides, obtained after COVID-19 vaccination. The receptors here all came from a human donor who received a COVID-19 vaccine. CDR3s leave out the opening cysteine and the closing phenylalanine or tryptophan. The order of the fields is CDR3 length, J gene, V gene, D gene, CDR3 protein. A D gene is named only where the DNA matches it firmly.

14 | TRBJ1-3 | TRBV18 | NA | ASSKGAGDSGNTIY
10 | TRBJ1-1 | TRBV30 | NA | AWGQSNTEAF
12 | TRBJ2-3 | TRBV7-2 | TRBD2 | ASSLGLAEDTQY
12 | TRBJ1-1 | TRBV30 | NA | AWSTNRLFAEAF
11 | TRBJ2-6 | TRBV3-1/TRBV3-2 | NA | ATWDSGANVLT
11 | TRBJ2-1 | TRBV6-5 | TRBD2 | ASSRLSGRAGI
13 | TRBJ1-5 | TRBV6-5 | NA | ASSWTANSNQPQH
12 | TRBJ2-7 | TRBV2 | NA | ASILSVGAYEQY
13 | TRBJ1-1 | TRBV7-2 | TRBD1 | ASSQRTGGNTEAF
14 | TRBJ2-1 | TRBV18 | TRBD2 | ASSPISGGVYNEQF
12 | TRBJ2-1 | TRBV18 | NA | ASSPVSPPHEQF
12 | TRBJ2-5 | TRBV9 | TRBD1 | ASSGQGFQETQY
14 | TRBJ2-1 | TRBV5-4 | TRBD2 | ASSSHAGTTYNEQF
11 | TRBJ2-3 | TRBV3-1/TRBV3-2 | TRBD2 | ASSQREGATQY
12 | TRBJ2-2 | TRBV5-1 | NA | ASGRDPPLGELF
14 | TRBJ1-4 | TRBV5-1 | TRBD1 | ASSFTDAGQGEKLF
14 | TRBJ2-7 | TRBV7-6 | TRBD2 | ASSLGPLAGVFEQY
16 | TRBJ2-4 | TRBV5-4 | TRBD2 | ASSQGLAGDLAKNIQY
12 | TRBJ1-1 | TRBV5-1 | NA | ASSFEVGATEAF
13 | TRBJ2-1 | TRBV11-1 | TRBD2 | ASSISGSRYNEQF
12 | TRBJ2-7 | TRBV18 | NA | ASSPDPQGYEQY
12 | TRBJ2-1 | TRBV10-3 | NA | AISERVSPGKQF
11 | TRBJ2-1 | TRBV6-5 | NA | ASNERANNEQF
13 | TRBJ1-4 | TRBV23-1 | NA | ASSQSLGVIEKLF
12 | TRBJ2-7 | TRBV5-6 | NA | ASSLGQGPYEQY
13 | TRBJ1-5 | TRBV5-4 | TRBD1 | ASSLGQGRNQPQH
9 | TRBJ1-2 | TRBV6-5 | NA | ASRRASGYT
17 | TRBJ2-5 | TRBV7-9 | TRBD2 | ASSLGVNVGTSRSETQY
12 | TRBJ2-1 | TRBV6-5 | TRBD1 | ASVGQGAYNEQF
12 | TRBJ2-7 | TRBV11-2 | TRBD2 | ASSPEGGRGVQY
11 | TRBJ1-1 | TRBV18 | NA | ASSRERGTEAF
13 | TRBJ1-1 | TRBV6-4 | NA | ASSDSGVTNTEAF
12 | TRBJ1-5 | TRBV6-1 | NA | ASSEYRVESPQH
18 | TRBJ2-1 | TRBV27 | TRBD2 | ASSSPFGSGGEVTYNEQF